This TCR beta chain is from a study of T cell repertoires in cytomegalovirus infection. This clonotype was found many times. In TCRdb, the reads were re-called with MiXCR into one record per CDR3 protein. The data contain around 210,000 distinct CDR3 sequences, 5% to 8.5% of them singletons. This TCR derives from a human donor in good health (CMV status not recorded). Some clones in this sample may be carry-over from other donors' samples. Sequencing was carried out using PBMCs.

The CDR3 is CASLAGRGSVTEAFF. As DNA, the CDR3 is TGTGCCAGCCTGGCAGGGCGGGGAAGTGTCACTGAAGCTTTCTTT. The genes are TRBV7-2 and TRBJ1-1; tentatively, D is TRBD1 (5 bases). The CDR3 contains 15 residues. The V and J ends lost 8 bases and 4 bases respectively, with 20 bases between them. Looked up from germline, CDR1 is SGHTA and CDR2 is FQGNSA.